This is a list of T cell receptor beta chains from one sample in a study of naive and memory T cell subsets. A single record per CDR3 protein comes from TCRdb applying MiXCR to the 5' RACE reads. The repertoire includes approximately 49,000 distinct CDR3 sequences, around 5% of them detected once, and approximately 0.84% sits in the top ten. The receptors derive from a female donor in good health. Both conserved end residues are trimmed from each CDR3.

length	J	V	CDR3
14	TRBJ2-7	TRBV7-2	ASSLVDRGLSYEQY
11	TRBJ2-7	TRBV28	ASSSPRTYEQY
11	TRBJ1-1	TRBV7-9	ASRGRSNTEAF
9	TRBJ1-3	TRBV4-3	ASSRGSTIY
11	TRBJ2-3	TRBV29-1	SGRGQYTDTQY
9	TRBJ2-5	TRBV30	AWSVGETQY
12	TRBJ1-1	TRBV18	ASSPKAGGTEAF
9	TRBJ2-1	TRBV28	ASSKGIGQF
13	TRBJ1-1	TRBV6-5	ASSYSFHRGTEAF
16	TRBJ2-7	TRBV6-1	ASSGFWTQANNLYEQY
11	TRBJ1-5	TRBV20-1	SASGTGDQPQH
14	TRBJ1-5	TRBV12-3/TRBV12-4	ASSPRGGGSNQPQH
10	TRBJ2-3	TRBV6-6	ASSRLTDTQY
12	TRBJ2-1	TRBV28	ASSRSGSLGEQF
10	TRBJ2-3	TRBV29-1	SADRVANTQY
15	TRBJ2-1	TRBV7-6	ASSAGLAGGFRNEQF
13	TRBJ1-5	TRBV10-2	ASSEWRSGSQPQH
11	TRBJ2-3	TRBV19	ASQAVGTDTQY
11	TRBJ2-5	TRBV20-1	SARGSTVETQY
11	TRBJ2-7	TRBV27	ASSPPRGYEQY
10	TRBJ2-1	TRBV5-1	ASSFGDNEQF
14	TRBJ2-7	TRBV5-3	ARRRLTKIWTAEQY
12	TRBJ1-2	TRBV20-1	SARGQGSDYGYT
13	TRBJ1-5	TRBV2	ASSERGDDVEPQH
11	TRBJ1-2	TRBV20-1	SARDVIGYGYT
9	TRBJ2-1	TRBV5-1	ASSTGLEQF
14	TRBJ1-5	TRBV6-5	ASSKTSRSSNQPQH
14	TRBJ1-2	TRBV10-3	AISESLDGGIYGYT
10	TRBJ2-2	TRBV3-2	KLAGDTGELF
9	TRBJ1-5	TRBV24-1	AVGGGQPQH
12	TRBJ1-5	TRBV28	ATDRAGSAQPQH
10	TRBJ1-2	TRBV12-3/TRBV12-4	ASSLTVYGYT